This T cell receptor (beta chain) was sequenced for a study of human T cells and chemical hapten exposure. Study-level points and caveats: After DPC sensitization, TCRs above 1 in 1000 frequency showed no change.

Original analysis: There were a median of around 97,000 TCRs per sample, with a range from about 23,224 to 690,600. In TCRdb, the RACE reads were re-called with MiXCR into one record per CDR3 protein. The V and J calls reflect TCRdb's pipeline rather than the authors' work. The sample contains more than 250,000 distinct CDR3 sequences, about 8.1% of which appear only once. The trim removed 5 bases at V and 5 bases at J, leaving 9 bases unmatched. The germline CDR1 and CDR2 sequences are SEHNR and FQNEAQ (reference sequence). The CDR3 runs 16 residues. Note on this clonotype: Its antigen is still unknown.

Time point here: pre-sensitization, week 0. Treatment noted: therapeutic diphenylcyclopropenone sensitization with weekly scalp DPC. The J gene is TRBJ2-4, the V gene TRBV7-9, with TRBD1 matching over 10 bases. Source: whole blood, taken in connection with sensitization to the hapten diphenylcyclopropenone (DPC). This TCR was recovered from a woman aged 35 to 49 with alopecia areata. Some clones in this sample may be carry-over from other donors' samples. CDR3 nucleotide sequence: TGTGCCAGCAGCCGACAGGGGGCCCTCGTCGAAAACATTCAGTACTTC. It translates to CASSRQGALVENIQYF.